This TCR beta chain was recorded in a study of tumor-infiltrating lymphocytes in localized non-small cell lung cancer (dated by TCRdb to about 2021). Background for the entire study: The cohort covered several histologies, both smokers and never-smokers, and patients whose samples were collected after neoadjuvant chemotherapy. From each patient came resected tumor tissue plus uninvolved lung tissue from that same patient, and the uninvolved lung tissue was described as non-adjacent to the tumor. Flow cytometry, multiplex immunofluorescence, RNA-seq, exome sequencing and proteomics were applied to the same patients as TCR sequencing, which was one of several integrated assays. The overall ICON cohort was composed of under 190 surgical patients with localized non-small cell lung cancer whose tumors were resected. A total of around 50 patients were part of the paired comparison of immunoSEQ T-cell fraction between tumor and uninvolved lung. The full study reports these points: Recurrence-free survival showed no association with tumor T-cell fraction from TCR sequencing (p = 0.61). TCR-derived T-cell fraction did not differ between the flow cytometry-defined immunotypes IM1 (good prognosis) and IM2 (poor prognosis). Because different pieces of the same tissue were used for different assays, technical variation could not be separated from intratumor heterogeneity. Assay coverage differed among patients according to how much tissue was available, so only a subset of the cohort had TCR sequencing. TCRbeta sequencing supported higher T cell infiltration in tumors than in uninvolved lung tissue, consistent with immunofluorescence CD3 counts.

Patient enrollment in ICON started in the first half of 2016, and the final patient was enrolled in 2018. In a subcohort of 60 to 85 patients, fresh tumor and matched uninvolved tissue were collected for in-depth immune analyses, with TCR sequencing among those analyses. DNA for TCR sequencing was isolated from bulk tissue, and no cell sorting was done. Only one count was recorded for this clone. What antigen it recognizes has not been identified. The input lacks base qualities; no much larger clone sits a single base away. The T-cell fraction in tumor and uninvolved lung tissue was provided by TCR sequencing with the immunoSEQ assay. As for how the authors treated the data: In the survival analysis, patients were divided into a high T-cell fraction group (upper tertile) and a low T-cell fraction group (lower two tertiles), and the two groups were compared using a log-rank test. Paired tumor versus uninvolved lung differences in T-cell fraction were tested with a signed-rank test. In its TCRdb copy, this immuneACCESS table keeps in-frame sequences only and misses some clones. Where compared with another copy, unresolved V genes explain less than half of these, and the others have no known cause. The V and J calls and clone size are taken from that table; D and trimming were inferred from the DNA. Counted in this sample were about 13,000 clones; around 79% of them appeared once. The ten largest make up roughly an eighth of the sample.

There are 13 amino acids in the CDR3, from cysteine to phenylalanine inclusive. The DNA shown is the 39-base CDR3, in frame from base 1. At the junction V is shortened by 2 bases and J by 2 bases, with 6 bases in between. CDR1 and CDR2 are drawn from the germline V gene: SQVTM, ANQGSEA. Rearrangement joined TRBV29-1 to TRBJ2-2; no D gene is confidently identified. This clonotype was sampled from a human donor with non-small cell lung cancer. The sequencing sample was made of lung tumor tissue. CDR3 protein: CSVEPLNTGELFF. The DNA sequence reads TGCAGCGTTGAACCTCTAAACACCGGGGAGCTGTTTTTT.